The rows below give T cell receptor beta chains drawn from one sample of a study of CD8+ T cells in alopecia areata. Generated by immunoSEQ multiplex PCR, the TCRdb table keeps only in-frame clones and is missing some. The sample gives roughly 73,000 clones, approximately 29% of which show up once; 15% is in the top ten. Specimen: CD8+ T cells sorted from blood, collected at week 4, from a patient treated with tofacitinib. The origin of the receptors is a human donor with alopecia areata. The CDR3 runs from the conserved cysteine through the conserved F or W. The D gene is left open where the match is weak. Clone sizes are given selectively: once, few, many, or a class where the clone is expanded.

size: -; D: -; V: TRBV29-1; J: TRBJ2-7; CDR3: CSVEAVGSYEQYF; DNA: TGCAGCGTTGAGGCGGTGGGTTCGTACGAGCAGTACTTC
size: -; D: -; V: TRBV5-8; J: TRBJ2-7; CDR3: CASSHGTDYEQYF; DNA: TGTGCCAGCAGCCACGGGACGGACTACGAGCAGTACTTC
size: -; D: -; V: TRBV30; J: TRBJ2-1; CDR3: CAWSDSINEQFF; DNA: TGTGCCTGGAGTGACTCCATCAATGAGCAGTTCTTC
size: -; D: -; V: TRBV5-4; J: TRBJ2-7; CDR3: CASSLDAGAYEQYF; DNA: TGTGCCAGCAGCTTGGACGCTGGCGCCTACGAGCAGTACTTC
size: few; D: -; V: TRBV29-1; J: TRBJ1-1; CDR3: CSGRDNTEAFF; DNA: TGCAGCGGGAGGGATAACACTGAAGCTTTCTTT
size: -; D: -; V: TRBV7-8; J: TRBJ2-7; CDR3: CASSWGRAYEQYF; DNA: TGTGCCAGCAGCTGGGGCAGGGCGTACGAGCAGTACTTC
size: -; D: -; V: TRBV29-1; J: TRBJ1-1; CDR3: CSVTGYDDTEAFF; DNA: TGCAGCGTCACAGGGTATGATGACACTGAAGCTTTCTTT
size: few; D: -; V: TRBV19; J: TRBJ2-1; CDR3: CASSVDRANEQFF; DNA: TGTGCCAGTAGTGTGGACCGCGCAAATGAGCAGTTCTTC
size: -; D: -; V: TRBV5-1; J: TRBJ2-5; CDR3: CASSQRPTGRETQYF; DNA: TGCGCCAGCAGCCAGAGACCAACAGGGAGAGAGACCCAGTACTTC
size: few; D: -; V: TRBV28; J: TRBJ2-7; CDR3: CASTSGATQAYEQYF; DNA: TGTGCCAGCACCTCGGGGGCGACTCAGGCCTACGAGCAGTACTTC
size: -; D: TRBD1; V: TRBV29-1; J: TRBJ2-7; CDR3: CSVEDPGRGSYEQYF; DNA: TGCAGCGTTGAAGATCCTGGCAGGGGGTCCTACGAGCAGTACTTC
size: -; D: -; V: TRBV2; J: TRBJ2-6; CDR3: CASSGPDGFSGANVLTF; DNA: TGTGCCAGCAGCGGCCCCGACGGATTCTCTGGGGCCAACGTCCTGACTTTC
size: -; D: -; V: TRBV9; J: TRBJ2-5; CDR3: CASSLDGDSGSAQYF; DNA: TGTGCCAGCAGCTTAGACGGGGACTCCGGTTCCGCCCAGTACTTC
size: few; D: -; V: TRBV27; J: TRBJ2-3; CDR3: CASSSRHPTGTDTQYF; DNA: TGTGCCAGCAGTTCGAGGCACCCCACTGGCACAGATACGCAGTATTTT
size: few; D: -; V: TRBV29-1; J: TRBJ2-1; CDR3: CSVDYLRDNEQFF; DNA: TGCAGCGTTGATTATCTCAGGGACAATGAGCAGTTCTTC
size: -; D: TRBD1; V: TRBV7-9; J: TRBJ1-2; CDR3: CASSLGQLNYGYTF; DNA: TGTGCCAGCAGCTTGGGACAGCTTAACTATGGCTACACCTTC
size: many; D: TRBD1; V: TRBV9; J: TRBJ1-4; CDR3: CARQGPHNEKLFF; DNA: TGTGCGCGACAGGGACCTCATAATGAAAAACTGTTTTTT
size: few; D: TRBD2; V: TRBV4-1; J: TRBJ2-7; CDR3: CASSQDPGGYEQYF; DNA: TGCGCCAGCAGCCAAGACCCCGGGGGGTACGAGCAGTACTTC
size: -; D: -; V: TRBV23-1; J: TRBJ2-2; CDR3: CASSQPTGELFF; DNA: TGCGCCAGCAGTCAACCCACCGGGGAGCTGTTTTTT
size: few; D: -; V: TRBV9; J: TRBJ1-2; CDR3: CASSAPTGNHYGYTF; DNA: TGTGCCAGCAGCGCGCCGACAGGAAACCATTATGGCTACACCTTC
size: -; D: -; V: TRBV9; J: TRBJ2-6; CDR3: CASGRGSGANVLTF; DNA: TGTGCCAGCGGAAGGGGGTCTGGGGCCAACGTCCTGACTTTC
size: -; D: -; V: TRBV10-3; J: TRBJ2-1; CDR3: CAIISGGTYNEQFF; DNA: TGTGCCATCATATCAGGGGGGACCTACAATGAGCAGTTCTTC
size: -; D: -; V: TRBV5-5; J: TRBJ2-7; CDR3: CASSLEEDTSYEQYF; DNA: TGTGCCAGCAGCTTGGAGGAGGATACCTCCTACGAGCAGTACTTC
size: -; D: -; V: TRBV5-6; J: TRBJ2-1; CDR3: CASRTARNEQFF; DNA: TGTGCCAGCCGTACCGCACGCAATGAGCAGTTCTTC
size: -; D: TRBD1; V: TRBV4-3; J: TRBJ2-1; CDR3: CASSQATTGKNEQFF; DNA: TGCGCCAGCAGCCAAGCCACGACAGGGAAGAATGAGCAGTTCTTC
size: few; D: TRBD2; V: TRBV5-1; J: TRBJ2-5; CDR3: CASSFHSGSGQETQYF; DNA: TGCGCCAGCAGCTTCCACAGCGGGAGCGGCCAAGAGACCCAGTACTTC
size: -; D: -; V: TRBV7-8; J: TRBJ2-1; CDR3: CASSPRGAGKVWNEQFF; DNA: TGTGCCAGCAGCCCTAGAGGGGCGGGGAAGGTTTGGAATGAGCAGTTCTTC
size: once; D: -; V: TRBV9; J: TRBJ2-3; CDR3: CASSTGRETDTQYF; DNA: TGTGCCAGCTCGACAGGGAGGGAGACAGATACGCAGTATTTT
size: few; D: -; V: TRBV29-1; J: TRBJ2-7; CDR3: CSVSRGPLWYF; DNA: TGCAGCGTGTCAAGGGGCCCCCTATGGTACTTC
size: -; D: -; V: TRBV7-9; J: TRBJ1-1; CDR3: CASSLTKTEAFF; DNA: TGTGCCAGCAGCTTGACGAAGACTGAAGCTTTCTTT
size: few; D: -; V: TRBV6-5; J: TRBJ1-2; CDR3: CASSYDAGNYGYTF; DNA: TGTGCCAGCAGTTACGATGCAGGGAACTATGGCTACACCTTC
size: -; D: -; V: TRBV5-1; J: TRBJ2-3; CDR3: CASSLEADTQYF; DNA: TGCGCCAGCAGCCTTGAGGCAGATACGCAGTATTTT
size: -; D: -; V: TRBV29-1; J: TRBJ2-7; CDR3: CSVEDLRGDGEQYF; DNA: TGCAGCGTTGAAGATCTAAGGGGGGATGGCGAGCAGTACTTC
size: few; D: -; V: TRBV5-1; J: TRBJ2-1; CDR3: CASSYRGGGEYNEQFF; DNA: TGCGCCAGCAGCTACAGAGGCGGAGGGGAGTACAATGAGCAGTTCTTC
size: few; D: -; V: TRBV2; J: TRBJ2-2; CDR3: CASSLSANTGELFF; DNA: TGTGCCAGCAGTCTTTCGGCGAACACCGGGGAGCTGTTTTTT
size: -; D: TRBD1; V: TRBV15; J: TRBJ1-2; CDR3: CATSEGTAYGYTF; DNA: TGTGCCACCAGCGAAGGGACAGCCTATGGCTACACCTTC
size: medium-sized; D: -; V: TRBV20-1; J: TRBJ2-4; CDR3: CSATSRPTSSF; DNA: TGCAGTGCTACCTCCAGGCCCACCTCCTCCTTC
size: few; D: -; V: TRBV6-5; J: TRBJ2-7; CDR3: CASSYSASYEQYF; DNA: TGTGCCAGCAGTTACTCGGCCAGCTACGAGCAGTACTTC
size: -; D: TRBD1; V: TRBV29-1; J: TRBJ2-7; CDR3: CSAIGPGTGSYEQYF; DNA: TGCAGCGCCATAGGACCCGGGACAGGGTCCTACGAGCAGTACTTC
size: -; D: -; V: TRBV4-1; J: TRBJ2-7; CDR3: CASSQVSSGTSSYEQYF; DNA: TGCGCCAGCAGCCAAGTCTCGTCAGGGACAAGCTCCTACGAGCAGTACTTC
size: few; D: TRBD2; V: TRBV14; J: TRBJ2-7; CDR3: CASSQLAGGLHEQYF; DNA: TGTGCCAGCAGCCAGCTAGCGGGAGGCCTGCACGAGCAGTACTTC